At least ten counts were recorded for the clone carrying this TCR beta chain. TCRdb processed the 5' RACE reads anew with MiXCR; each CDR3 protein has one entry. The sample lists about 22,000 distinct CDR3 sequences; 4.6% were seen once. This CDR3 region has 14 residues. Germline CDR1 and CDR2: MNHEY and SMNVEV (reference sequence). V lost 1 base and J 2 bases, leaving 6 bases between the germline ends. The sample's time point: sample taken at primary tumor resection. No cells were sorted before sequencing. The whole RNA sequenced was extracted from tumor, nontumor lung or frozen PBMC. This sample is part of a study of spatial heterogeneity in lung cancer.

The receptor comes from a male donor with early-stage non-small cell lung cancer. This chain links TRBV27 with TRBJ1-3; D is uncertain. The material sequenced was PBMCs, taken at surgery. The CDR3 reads CASSLYGPGNTIYF. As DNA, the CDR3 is TGTGCCAGCAGTTTATATGGGCCTGGAAACACCATATATTTT.